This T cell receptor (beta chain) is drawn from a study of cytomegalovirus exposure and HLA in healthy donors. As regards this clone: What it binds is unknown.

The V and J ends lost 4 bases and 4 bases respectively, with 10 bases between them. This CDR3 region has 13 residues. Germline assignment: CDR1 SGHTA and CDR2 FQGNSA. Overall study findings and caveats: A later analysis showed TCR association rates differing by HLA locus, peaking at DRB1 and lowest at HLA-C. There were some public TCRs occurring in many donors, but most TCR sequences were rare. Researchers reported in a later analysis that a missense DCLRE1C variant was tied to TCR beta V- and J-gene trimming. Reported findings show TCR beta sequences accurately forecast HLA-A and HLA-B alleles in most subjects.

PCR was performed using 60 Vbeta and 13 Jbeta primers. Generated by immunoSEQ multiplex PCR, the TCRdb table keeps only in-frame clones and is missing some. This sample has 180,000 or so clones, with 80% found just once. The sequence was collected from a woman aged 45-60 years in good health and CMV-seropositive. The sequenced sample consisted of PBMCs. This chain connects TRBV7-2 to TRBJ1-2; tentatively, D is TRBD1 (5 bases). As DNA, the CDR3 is TGTGCCAGCAGCTCGGGGGAGGTCTATGGCTACACCTTC. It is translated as CASSSGEVYGYTF.